This T cell receptor (beta chain) was identified in a study of cytomegalovirus exposure and HLA in healthy donors. Study outcomes and limitations: Among donors in an Asian-associated ancestry cluster, a later analysis reportedly found fewer N-insertions than the roughly 700-donor mean. In a later analysis, parvovirus B19, influenza, CMV and Epstein-Barr virus appeared linked to several top co-occurrence clusters. Associated with HLA alleles at 0.05 false discovery rate in a later analysis were fewer than 20,000 TCR beta sequences.

The study ran its PCR with 60 Vbeta and 13 Jbeta primers. Some clones are missing from TCRdb's copy, which holds only in-frame ones; the method was immunoSEQ multiplex PCR. This repertoire shows under 200,000 clones, around 85% found once; its top ten account for about 10%. Regarding this clone: Its specificity is unknown.

Germline CDR1 reads KGHSH; CDR2 reads LQKENI. This CDR3 region has 15 residues. Germline trimming cut 6 bases from V and 2 bases from J; bases unmatched to any gene: 8. The rearrangement joins TRBV18 to TRBJ2-3, with 7 bases fitting TRBD2. Sequencing was carried out using PBMCs. The TCR sequence derives from a man aged 18 to 29 in good health and CMV-seropositive. The CDR3: CASSRLAANTDTQYF. The CDR3 DNA reads as TGTGCCAGCTCGCGCCTAGCGGCGAACACAGATACGCAGTATTTT.